This passage covers 18 T cell receptor beta chains from one sample sequenced in a study of sequential checkpoint blockade in melanoma. Stated treatment: randomized to nivolumab then ipilimumab (arm A) or the reverse (arm B). The data were produced by immunoSEQ multiplex PCR, yet TCRdb's version contains in-frame clones alone and is incomplete. The sample shows around 13,000 clones, over 65% of them seen only once. This specimen consisted of CD8+ T cells sorted from blood (inferred from file names), obtained from a patient given nivolumab and ipilimumab in sequence. These receptors were taken from a human donor with melanoma.

This chain joins TRBV15 and TRBJ1-6; 7 positions match TRBD1. The J segment lost 7 bases and the V segment lost 3 bases, leaving 9 bases of the junction unmatched. From germline, CDR1 is LNHNV and CDR2 YYDKDF (reference sequence). This CDR3 is 16 amino acids long. The CDR3 DNA reads TGTGCCACCAGCAGCCGCGGCAGGGGGGCAAATTCACCCCTCCACTTT. It is translated as CATSSRGRGANSPLHF.

This clone was seen only once. The gene calls are TRBV10-1 and TRBJ2-2; tentatively, D is TRBD2 (6 bases). This CDR3 region has 14 residues. CDR1 and CDR2 from the germline V gene are WNHNN and SYGVQD (reference sequence). Deletions cut 3 bases from V and 7 bases from J, with 12 bases between. The CDR3 is CASSDGPRGGELFF. The CDR3 DNA sequence: TGCGCCAGCAGTGACGGGCCGCGGGGCGGGGAGCTGTTTTTT.

There are a few counts of this clone. The chain links TRBV6-6 to TRBJ2-7; possible D gene TRBD1, 6 bases. There are 13 residues in the CDR3. V lost 0 bases to trimming and J lost 3 bases, with 6 bases between them. CDR1 is MNHNY and CDR2 is SVGAGI in the germline V gene (reference sequence). CDR3 in amino acids: CASSYSTGYEQYV. CDR3 coding DNA: TGTGCCAGCAGTTACTCGACAGGCTACGAGCAGTACGTC.

The chain links TRBV6-6 to TRBJ1-6; D perhaps matches TRBD1 (5 bases). CDR1 and CDR2 from the germline V gene are MNHNY and SVGAGI (reference sequence). The CDR3 runs to 15 residues. The V gene lost 0 bases and the J gene lost 7 bases, with 10 bases spanning the gap. The CDR3 DNA reads as TGTGCCAGCAGTTACTCGAATCAGGGAAATTCACCCCTCCACTTT. This translates into CASSYSNQGNSPLHF.

In the case of this clone: The sample has other DNA sequences that encode this CDR3 too. The chain has TRBV4-1 and TRBJ1-1; D gene uncertain. With 1 base removed from V and 4 bases from J, the gap between germline ends came to 7 bases. Germline loops: CDR1 MGHRA, CDR2 YSYEKL. The CDR3 extends over 13 amino acids. The CDR3 spells CASSQVAGTEAFF. For the CDR3, the DNA is TGCGCCAGCAGCCAAGTTGCCGGCACTGAAGCTTTCTTT.

This clone is medium-sized within its sample. The rearrangement uses TRBV7-9 and TRBJ2-7; TRBD1 agrees at 8 bases. This CDR3 region has 15 residues. CDR1 and CDR2 from the germline V gene are SEHNR and FQNEAQ (reference sequence). The V gene end was trimmed by 1 base and the J gene end by 2 bases; junction bases not matched to a gene: 4. The CDR3, as DNA: TGTGCCAGCAGCTTAGTTGGGACAGGCGCCTACGAGCAGTACTTC. Translated, it gives CASSLVGTGAYEQYF.

The rearrangement joins TRBV7-2 to TRBJ2-2, with D tentatively TRBD2 (7 bases). The CDR3 loop spans 16 amino acids. V lost 5 bases, J lost 10 bases, and 23 bases lay in between. Germline V gene lookup returns CDR1 SGHTA and CDR2 FQGNSA. CDR3 nucleotides: TGTGCCAGCAGCAAACCTAGCGTGGGGGGGCCGGTGGAGCTGTTTTTT. Translating gives CASSKPSVGGPVELFF. Combining the CDR3 with reference TRBV7-2 and TRBJ2-2 gives the whole variable domain GAGVSQSPSNKVTEKGKDVELRCDPISGHTALYWYRQSLGQGLEFLIYFQGNSAPDKSGLPSDRFSAERTGGSVSTLTIQRTQQEDSAVYLCASSKPSVGGPVELFFGEGSRLTVL.

The chain joins TRBV6-1 to TRBJ2-3, with 9 bases lining up with TRBD2. V shed 1 base, J shed 3 bases, and the junction held 11 bases outside the gene matches. Germline lookup yields CDR1 MNHNS and CDR2 SASEGT. The CDR3 covers 18 residues. CDR3 DNA: TGTGCCAGCAGTGAAGTTTTTAGGCTAGCGGGGTCGACAGATACGCAGTATTTT. Amino acid sequence: CASSEVFRLAGSTDTQYF.

The chain joins TRBV7-9 to TRBJ2-5; a possible D gene is TRBD2 (6 bases). The CDR3 runs 14 residues. Germline CDR1 reads SEHNR; CDR2 reads FQNEAQ (reference sequence). Trimming removed 5 bases at V and 3 bases at J, with 13 bases between. The DNA of the CDR3 is TGTGCCAGCAGCGACGGGGGAGCGGAAGAGACCCAGTACTTC. Protein sequence: CASSDGGAEETQYF.

CDR3 nucleotides: TGTGCCACCAGCAGAGATAAGGGGTTTAGTCAGCCCCAGCATTTT. This codes for CATSRDKGFSQPQHF. V gene TRBV15 combines with J gene TRBJ1-5, with D possibly being TRBD1 (5 bases). Trimming took 0 bases from V and 6 from J, leaving 12 bases between them. Per germline, CDR1 LNHNV and CDR2 YYDKDF (reference sequence). The length of the CDR3 is 15 residues.

The V call is TRBV30, the J call TRBJ1-5; D call uncertain. The CDR3 spans 14 residues. Trimming left V 0 bases short and J 2 bases short, with 8 bases between. CDR1 and CDR2 (germline): GTSNPN, SVGIG (reference sequence). The CDR3 DNA reads as TGTGCCTGGAGTGTATCCGGGGGCAATCAGCCCCAGCATTTT. Protein product: CAWSVSGGNQPQHF.

This clone was counted only a few times. Other nucleotide sequences in the sample specify the same CDR3. The chain has TRBV12-5 and TRBJ2-5, with 8 bases fitting TRBD1. The CDR3 loop spans 14 amino acids. V was clipped by 6 bases and J by 5 bases; unmatched bases: 8. The germline V gene has CDR1 LGHNT and CDR2 FRNRAP. CDR3 nucleotide sequence: TGTGCTAGTGGACCAGGGGGCTTGGGGGAGACCCAGTACTTC. Its translation is CASGPGGLGETQYF.

The chain employs TRBV5-5 and TRBJ1-2; no clear D gene. The germline V gene encodes CDR1 SGHKS and CDR2 YYEKEE (reference sequence). CDR3 length: 15 amino acids. V lost 5 bases and J 4 bases, leaving 18 bases between the germline ends. In nucleotides, the CDR3 is TGTGCCAGCAGACCCAGTACCTCCCTTCTCTATGGCTACACCTTC. Amino acid sequence: CASRPSTSLLYGYTF.

CDR3 bases: TGTGCCAGTAGTATCCTAGGGGGCTGGACTGAAGCTTTCTTT. As protein: CASSILGGWTEAFF. The J gene is TRBJ1-1, the V gene TRBV19; 7 nucleotides match TRBD1. V gave up 3 bases and J gave up 5 bases; unmatched junction bases: 6. This CDR3 has 14 amino acids. CDR1 and CDR2 (germline): LNHDA, SQIVND (reference sequence).

The rearrangement uses TRBV4-3 and TRBJ1-5; D uncertain. Trimming removed 8 bases at V and 2 bases at J, with 13 bases between. CDR3 length equals 14 residues. Germline CDR1 and CDR2: LGHNA and YSLEER. This CDR3 is CASAPGFGNQPQHF. CDR3 DNA sequence: TGCGCCAGCGCCCCCGGGTTCGGCAATCAGCCCCAGCATTTT.

The chain is built from TRBV5-1 and TRBJ1-1; tentative D call: TRBD1 (6 bases). The CDR3 loop spans 13 amino acids. Germline V gene data show CDR1 as SGHRS and CDR2 as YFSETQ. Trimming pared 3 bases from V and 7 bases from J, leaving 13 bases between. The CDR3 is CASSYEWDIEAFF. CDR3 sequence (DNA): TGCGCCAGCAGCTACGAATGGGACATTGAAGCTTTCTTT.

This clone was observed once. This chain connects TRBV4-3 to TRBJ2-1, with 7 bases matching TRBD1. The germline V gene has CDR1 LGHNA and CDR2 YSLEER. J gave up 6 bases and V 1 base, and 9 bases lay outside the gene matches. The CDR3 sequence is 16 residues long. The CDR3 DNA sequence: TGCGCCAGCAGCCAAGTTGGACAGGAGCTTGGCAATGAGCAGTTCTTC. Translating gives CASSQVGQELGNEQFF.

J is TRBJ1-1 and V is TRBV19, with D uncertain. Trimming cost V 8 bases and J 2 bases, with 6 bases left between them. Germline V gene sequence: CDR1 LNHDA, CDR2 SQIVND (reference sequence). This CDR3 is 11 amino acids long. The CDR3 DNA sequence: TGTGCCAGTGGGCCCAACACTGAAGCTTTCTTT. This sequence encodes CASGPNTEAFF.